These T cell receptor beta chains were read from a single sample in a study of blood T cell repertoires in COVID-19. Profiled with immunoSEQ multiplex PCR; TCRdb holds only in-frame clones, not every one. Of 200,000 to 250,000 clones detected, roughly 86% appear once; the ten largest clones hold under 4.5%. Sequenced: peripheral blood. The receptor source for this set is a man between 45 and 60 years old with acute or convalescent COVID-19. Both conserved end residues are part of each CDR3. The D gene is left open where the match is weak. Some rows mark clone size as missing; the rest say once, few, many or name a class of expanded clone.

size	D	J	V	CDR3	DNA
NA	NA	TRBJ2-7	TRBV28	CASSLFRDTTYEQYF	TGTGCCAGCAGTTTATTCCGGGACACCACCTACGAGCAGTACTTC
NA	TRBD1	TRBJ1-5	TRBV19	CASSIAQGASQPQHF	TGTGCCAGTAGTATTGCCCAGGGGGCTTCTCAGCCCCAGCATTTT
NA	TRBD1	TRBJ2-7	TRBV4-1	CASSQVRQGSYEQYF	TGCGCCAGCAGCCAAGTTCGACAGGGCTCCTACGAGCAGTACTTC
NA	NA	TRBJ2-7	TRBV1	CTSSQDSLTDPDRESSTTYEQYF	TGCACCAGCAGCCAAGACTCTCTAACCGACCCGGACAGGGAGTCATCGACCACCTACGAGCAGTACTTC
NA	NA	TRBJ1-6	TRBV30	CASRHSSNNSPLHF	TGTGCCTCCCGGCACTCTAGTAATAATTCACCCCTCCACTTT
few	NA	TRBJ1-1	TRBV7-2	CASSLVETANTEAFF	TGTGCCAGCAGCTTAGTAGAGACAGCTAACACTGAAGCTTTCTTT
NA	NA	TRBJ2-1	TRBV9	CASSVVGAGLSYNEQFF	TGTGCCAGCAGCGTAGTGGGGGCAGGGCTATCCTACAATGAGCAGTTCTTC
NA	TRBD1	TRBJ2-1	TRBV19	CASSRTGDGEQFF	TGTGCCAGTAGCAGGACAGGGGACGGTGAGCAGTTCTTC
NA	TRBD1	TRBJ1-5	TRBV18	CASTGGFLTGNQPQHF	TGTGCCAGTACAGGGGGCTTCCTTACGGGCAATCAGCCCCAGCATTTT
NA	TRBD1	TRBJ1-5	TRBV2	CASSDRVGNQPQHF	TGTGCCAGCTCGGACAGGGTTGGCAATCAGCCCCAGCATTTT
few	TRBD1	TRBJ1-4	TRBV3-1/TRBV3-2	CASRRTGFNEKLFF	TGTGCCAGCAGGCGGACAGGGTTTAATGAAAAACTGTTTTTT
NA	TRBD1	TRBJ1-2	TRBV5-4	CATSSGGKYGYTF	TGTGCCACTTCCTCAGGGGGCAAGTATGGCTACACCTTC
NA	NA	TRBJ1-5	TRBV4-2	CASSQDTSNQPQHF	TGTGCCAGCAGCCAAGACACAAGCAATCAGCCCCAGCATTTT
NA	NA	TRBJ1-4	TRBV5-4	CASSLAGTGPEKLFF	TGTGCCAGCAGCTTGGCCGGAACAGGGCCTGAAAAACTGTTTTTT
many	NA	TRBJ1-3	TRBV4-2	CASSQEGGAGNTIYF	TGTGCCAGCAGCCAAGAGGGTGGAGCGGGAAACACCATATATTTT
NA	TRBD1	TRBJ1-2	TRBV5-1	CASSGTGGAYGYTF	TGCGCCAGCAGTGGGACAGGGGGCGCCTATGGCTACACCTTC
NA	NA	TRBJ1-1	TRBV2	CASSVIDTEAFF	TGTGCCAGCAGCGTTATAGACACTGAAGCTTTCTTT
NA	NA	TRBJ1-2	TRBV5-1	CASSLVGGNYGYTF	TGCGCCAGCAGCTTGGTTGGAGGAAACTATGGCTACACCTTC
NA	TRBD1	TRBJ2-7	TRBV2	CASSKTGISYEQYF	TGTGCCAGCAGTAAGACAGGGATTTCCTACGAGCAGTACTTC
once	NA	TRBJ2-7	TRBV7-2	CASSTSPYEQYF	TGTGCCAGCAGCACTTCCCCCTACGAGCAGTACTTC
NA	NA	TRBJ1-2	TRBV3-1/TRBV3-2	CASSPLGEGYGYTF	TGTGCCAGCAGCCCTCTAGGGGAGGGCTATGGCTACACCTTC
NA	NA	TRBJ1-1	TRBV30	CAWSQTIGAFF	TGTGCCTGGAGTCAGACAATTGGCGCTTTCTTT
few	TRBD2	TRBJ2-7	TRBV5-1	CASREEGPYEQYF	TGCGCCAGCCGGGAGGAGGGCCCCTACGAGCAGTACTTC
NA	TRBD2	TRBJ2-5	TRBV4-1	CASSTTSGGRETQYF	TGCGCCAGCAGCACAACTAGCGGGGGTCGGGAGACCCAGTACTTC
NA	TRBD2	TRBJ2-6	TRBV30	CAWKTLAGNSGANVLTF	TGTGCCTGGAAGACCCTAGCGGGGAACTCTGGGGCCAACGTCCTGACTTTC
NA	TRBD2	TRBJ2-7	TRBV14	CASSQALAGGYEQYF	TGTGCCAGCAGCCAGGCCCTAGCGGGAGGTTACGAGCAGTACTTC
NA	TRBD1	TRBJ2-7	TRBV14	CASSPGKGTGAYEQYF	TGTGCCAGCAGCCCCGGGAAGGGAACAGGGGCCTACGAGCAGTACTTC
NA	NA	TRBJ2-7	TRBV5-1	CASSLGTGGSYEQYF	TGCGCCAGCAGCTTGGGGACTGGAGGATCCTACGAGCAGTACTTC
NA	TRBD1	TRBJ2-7	TRBV12-5	CASGLVRTGTFSDEQYF	TGTGCTAGTGGTTTGGTGCGGACAGGGACTTTCAGCGACGAGCAGTACTTC
NA	TRBD2	TRBJ2-1	TRBV18	CASSPSGREGIGEQFF	TGTGCCAGCTCACCCTCTGGCAGGGAGGGGATCGGGGAGCAGTTCTTC
NA	NA	TRBJ1-6	TRBV19	CASNLQRANSPLHF	TGTGCCAGTAATCTTCAGAGGGCGAATTCACCCCTCCACTTT
NA	NA	TRBJ1-1	TRBV30	CAWRDIEAFF	TGTGCCTGGAGGGACATTGAAGCTTTCTTT